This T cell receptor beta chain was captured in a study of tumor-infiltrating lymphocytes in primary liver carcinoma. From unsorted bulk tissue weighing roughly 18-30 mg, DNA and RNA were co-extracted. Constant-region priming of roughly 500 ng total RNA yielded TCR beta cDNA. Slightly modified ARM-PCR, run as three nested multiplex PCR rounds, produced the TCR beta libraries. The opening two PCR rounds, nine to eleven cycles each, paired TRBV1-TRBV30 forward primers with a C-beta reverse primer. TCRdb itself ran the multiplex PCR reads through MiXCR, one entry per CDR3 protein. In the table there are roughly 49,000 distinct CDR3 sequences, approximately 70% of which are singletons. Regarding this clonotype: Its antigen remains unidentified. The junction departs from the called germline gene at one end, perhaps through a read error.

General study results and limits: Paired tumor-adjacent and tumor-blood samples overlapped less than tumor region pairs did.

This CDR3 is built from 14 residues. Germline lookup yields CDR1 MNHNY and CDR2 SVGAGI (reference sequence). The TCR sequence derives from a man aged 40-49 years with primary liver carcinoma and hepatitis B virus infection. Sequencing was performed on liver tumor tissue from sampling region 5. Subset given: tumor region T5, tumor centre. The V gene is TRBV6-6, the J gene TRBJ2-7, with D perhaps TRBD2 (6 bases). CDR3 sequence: CANRPRTQAREQQF. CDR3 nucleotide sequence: TGTGCCAACAGACCTAGGACCCAGGCCCGGGAGCAGCAATTC.